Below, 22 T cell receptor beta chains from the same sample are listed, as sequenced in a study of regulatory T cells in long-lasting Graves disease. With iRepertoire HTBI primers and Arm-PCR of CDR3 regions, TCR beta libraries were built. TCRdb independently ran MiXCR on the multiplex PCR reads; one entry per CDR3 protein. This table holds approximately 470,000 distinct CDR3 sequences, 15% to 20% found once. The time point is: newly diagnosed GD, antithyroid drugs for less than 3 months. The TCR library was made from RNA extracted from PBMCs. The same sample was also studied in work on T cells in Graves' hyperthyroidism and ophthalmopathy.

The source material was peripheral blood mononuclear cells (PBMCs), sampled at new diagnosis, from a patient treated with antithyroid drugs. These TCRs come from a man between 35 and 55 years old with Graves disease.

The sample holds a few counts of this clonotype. The CDR3 reads CASSLAANSGANVLTF. For the CDR3, the DNA is TGCGCCAGCAGCTTGGCGGCGAATTCTGGGGCCAACGTCCTGACTTTC. The rearrangement uses TRBV5-1 and TRBJ2-6; D is undetermined. Trimming removed 0 bases from V and 1 base from J, with 8 bases in between. CDR1 is SGHRS and CDR2 is YFSETQ in the germline V gene. The CDR3 loop spans 16 amino acids.

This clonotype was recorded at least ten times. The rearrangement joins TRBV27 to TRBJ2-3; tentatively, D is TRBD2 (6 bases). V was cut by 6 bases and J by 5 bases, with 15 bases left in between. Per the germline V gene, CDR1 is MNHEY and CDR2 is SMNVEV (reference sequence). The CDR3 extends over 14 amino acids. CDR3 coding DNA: TGTGCCAGCAGCCCCCAGCCGGAGGGAGATACGCAGTATTTT. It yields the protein CASSPQPEGDTQYF.

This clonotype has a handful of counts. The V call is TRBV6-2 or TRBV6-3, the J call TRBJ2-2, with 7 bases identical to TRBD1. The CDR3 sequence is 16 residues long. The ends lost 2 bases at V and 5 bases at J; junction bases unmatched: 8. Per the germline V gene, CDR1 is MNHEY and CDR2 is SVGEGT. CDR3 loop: CASSYGGQGETGELFF. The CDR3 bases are TGTGCCAGCAGTTACGGGGGTCAGGGGGAAACCGGGGAGCTGTTTTTT.

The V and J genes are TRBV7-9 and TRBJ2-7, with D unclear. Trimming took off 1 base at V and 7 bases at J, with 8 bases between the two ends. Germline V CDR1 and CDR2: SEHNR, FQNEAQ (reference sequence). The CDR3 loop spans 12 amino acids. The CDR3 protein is CASSLVIEEQYF. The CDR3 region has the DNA TGTGCCAGCAGCTTAGTGATTGAAGAGCAGTACTTC.

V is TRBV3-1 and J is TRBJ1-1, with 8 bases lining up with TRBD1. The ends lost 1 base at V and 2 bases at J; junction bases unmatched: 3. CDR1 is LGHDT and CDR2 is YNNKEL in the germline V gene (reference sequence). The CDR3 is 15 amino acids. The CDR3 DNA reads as TGTGCCAGCAGCCAAGGGACAGGGCTAAACACTGAAGCTTTCTTT. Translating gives CASSQGTGLNTEAFF.

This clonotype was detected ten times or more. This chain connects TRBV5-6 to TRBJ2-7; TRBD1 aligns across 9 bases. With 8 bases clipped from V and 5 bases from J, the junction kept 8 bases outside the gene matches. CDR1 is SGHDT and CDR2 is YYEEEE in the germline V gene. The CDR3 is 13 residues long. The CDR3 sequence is CARNRGQKDEQYF. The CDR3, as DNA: TGTGCCAGAAACAGGGGGCAGAAAGACGAGCAGTACTTC.

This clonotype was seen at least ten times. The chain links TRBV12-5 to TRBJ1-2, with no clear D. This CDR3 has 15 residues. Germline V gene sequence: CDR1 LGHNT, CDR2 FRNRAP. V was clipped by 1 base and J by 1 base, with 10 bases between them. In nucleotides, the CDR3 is TGTGCTAGTGGTTTGGAGAACAGTAATAACTATGGCTACACCTTC. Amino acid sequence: CASGLENSNNYGYTF.

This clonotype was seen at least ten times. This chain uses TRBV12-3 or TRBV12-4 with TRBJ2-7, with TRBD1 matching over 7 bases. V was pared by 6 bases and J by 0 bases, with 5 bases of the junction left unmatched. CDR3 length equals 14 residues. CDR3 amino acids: CASSRGQVSYEQYF. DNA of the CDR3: TGTGCCAGCAGCCGAGGACAGGTCTCCTACGAGCAGTACTTC.

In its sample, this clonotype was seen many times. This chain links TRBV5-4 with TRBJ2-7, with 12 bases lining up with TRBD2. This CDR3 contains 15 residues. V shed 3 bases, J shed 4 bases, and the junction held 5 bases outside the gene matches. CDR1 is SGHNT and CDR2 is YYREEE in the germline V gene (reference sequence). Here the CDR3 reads CASSYGTSGSYEQYF. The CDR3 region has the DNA TGTGCCAGCAGCTACGGGACTAGCGGGTCGTACGAGCAGTACTTC.

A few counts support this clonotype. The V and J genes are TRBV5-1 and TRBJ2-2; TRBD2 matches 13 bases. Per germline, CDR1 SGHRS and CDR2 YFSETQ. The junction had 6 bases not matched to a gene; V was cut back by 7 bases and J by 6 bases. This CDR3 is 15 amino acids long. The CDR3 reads CASLGLAGEAGELFF. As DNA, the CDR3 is TGCGCCAGCCTCGGACTAGCGGGAGAGGCCGGGGAGCTGTTTTTT.

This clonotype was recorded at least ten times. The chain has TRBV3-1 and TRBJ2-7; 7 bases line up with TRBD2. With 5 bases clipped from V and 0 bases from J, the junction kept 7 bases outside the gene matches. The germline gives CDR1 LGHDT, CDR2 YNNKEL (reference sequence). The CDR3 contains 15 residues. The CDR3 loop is CASSLQPSGSYEQYF. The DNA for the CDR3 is TGTGCCAGCAGCTTACAACCTAGCGGCTCCTACGAGCAGTACTTC.

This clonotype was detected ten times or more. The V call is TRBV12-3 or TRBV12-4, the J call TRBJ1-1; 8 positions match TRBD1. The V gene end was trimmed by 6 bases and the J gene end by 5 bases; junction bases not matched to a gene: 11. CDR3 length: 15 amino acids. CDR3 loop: CASSPRTGLGTEAFF. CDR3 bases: TGTGCCAGCAGCCCTCGGACAGGGCTAGGAACTGAAGCTTTCTTT.

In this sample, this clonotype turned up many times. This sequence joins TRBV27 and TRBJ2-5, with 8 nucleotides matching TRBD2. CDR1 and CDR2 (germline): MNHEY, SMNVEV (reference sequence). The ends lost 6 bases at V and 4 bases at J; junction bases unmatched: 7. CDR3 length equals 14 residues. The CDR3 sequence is CASRTAGGPETQYF. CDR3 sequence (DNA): TGTGCCAGCAGAACGGCGGGAGGCCCAGAGACCCAGTACTTC.

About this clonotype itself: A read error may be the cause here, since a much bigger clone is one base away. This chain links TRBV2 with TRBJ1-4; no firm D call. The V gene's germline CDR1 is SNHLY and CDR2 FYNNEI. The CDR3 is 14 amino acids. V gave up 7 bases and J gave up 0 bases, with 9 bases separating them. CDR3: CASTSGPTNEKLFF. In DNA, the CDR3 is TGTGCCAGCACAAGCGGACCAACTAATGAAAAACTGTTTTTT.

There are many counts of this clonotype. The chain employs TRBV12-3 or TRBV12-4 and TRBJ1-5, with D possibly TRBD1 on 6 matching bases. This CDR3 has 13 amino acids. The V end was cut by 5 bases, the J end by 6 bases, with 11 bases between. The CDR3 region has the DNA TGTGCCAGCAGTCCAGGGGATGCTCAGCCCCAGCATTTT. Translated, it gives CASSPGDAQPQHF.

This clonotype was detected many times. CDR3 in amino acids: CASSPGVGQPQHF. DNA for the CDR3: TGCGCCAGCAGCCCAGGGGTAGGTCAGCCCCAGCATTTT. V usage is TRBV5-1 and J usage is TRBJ1-5; possible D gene TRBD1, 6 bases. The V gene's germline CDR1 is SGHRS and CDR2 YFSETQ. Trimming shortened V by 4 bases and J by 6 bases, and 11 bases separated the two germline ends. The CDR3 is made up of 13 amino acids.

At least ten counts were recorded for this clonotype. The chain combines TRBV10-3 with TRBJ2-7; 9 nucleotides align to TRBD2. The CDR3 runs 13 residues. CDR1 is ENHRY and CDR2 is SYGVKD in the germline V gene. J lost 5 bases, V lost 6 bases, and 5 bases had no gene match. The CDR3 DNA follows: TGTGCCATCAGGGTAGCTAGCGGGAACGAGCAGTACTTC. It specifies CAIRVASGNEQYF.

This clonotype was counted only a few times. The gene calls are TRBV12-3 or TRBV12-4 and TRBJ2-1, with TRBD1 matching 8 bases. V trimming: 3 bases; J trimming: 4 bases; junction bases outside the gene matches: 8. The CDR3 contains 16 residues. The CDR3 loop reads CASSLAGTGRYNEQFF. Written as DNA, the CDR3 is TGTGCCAGCAGTTTGGCGGGGACAGGTCGGTACAATGAGCAGTTCTTC.

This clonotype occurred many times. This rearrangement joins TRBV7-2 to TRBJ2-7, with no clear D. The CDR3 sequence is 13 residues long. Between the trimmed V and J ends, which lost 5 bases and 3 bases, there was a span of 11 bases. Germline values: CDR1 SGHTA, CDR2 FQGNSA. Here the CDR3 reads CASSASMGYEQYF. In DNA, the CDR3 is TGTGCCAGCAGCGCCTCTATGGGCTACGAGCAGTACTTC. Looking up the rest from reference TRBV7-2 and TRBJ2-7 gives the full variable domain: GAGVSQSPSNKVTEKGKDVELRCDPISGHTALYWYRQSLGQGLEFLIYFQGNSAPDKSGLPSDRFSAERTGGSVSTLTIQRTQQEDSAVYLCASSASMGYEQYFGPGTRLTVT.

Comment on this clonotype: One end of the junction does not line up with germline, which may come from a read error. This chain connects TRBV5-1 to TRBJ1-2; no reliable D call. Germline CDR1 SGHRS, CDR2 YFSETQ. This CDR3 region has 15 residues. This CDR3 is CASRYSPTTNYGYTF. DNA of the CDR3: TGTGCCAGCAGATATAGTCCAACCACCAACTATGGCTACACCTTC.

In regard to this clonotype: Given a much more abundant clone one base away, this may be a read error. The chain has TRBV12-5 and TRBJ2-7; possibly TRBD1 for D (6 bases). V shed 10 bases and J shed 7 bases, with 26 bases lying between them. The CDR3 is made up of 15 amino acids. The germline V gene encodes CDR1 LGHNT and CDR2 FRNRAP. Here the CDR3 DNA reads TGTGCTACTGTCCCGGGACAAGGGATTTACAATGAGCAGTACTTC. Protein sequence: CATVPGQGIYNEQYF.

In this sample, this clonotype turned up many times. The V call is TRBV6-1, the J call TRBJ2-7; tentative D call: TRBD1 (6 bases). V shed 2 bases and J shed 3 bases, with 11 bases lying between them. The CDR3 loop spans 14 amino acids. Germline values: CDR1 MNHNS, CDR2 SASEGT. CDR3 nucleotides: TGTGCCAGCAGTGAACAGGGGTGGTTCTACGAGCAGTACTTC. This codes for CASSEQGWFYEQYF.